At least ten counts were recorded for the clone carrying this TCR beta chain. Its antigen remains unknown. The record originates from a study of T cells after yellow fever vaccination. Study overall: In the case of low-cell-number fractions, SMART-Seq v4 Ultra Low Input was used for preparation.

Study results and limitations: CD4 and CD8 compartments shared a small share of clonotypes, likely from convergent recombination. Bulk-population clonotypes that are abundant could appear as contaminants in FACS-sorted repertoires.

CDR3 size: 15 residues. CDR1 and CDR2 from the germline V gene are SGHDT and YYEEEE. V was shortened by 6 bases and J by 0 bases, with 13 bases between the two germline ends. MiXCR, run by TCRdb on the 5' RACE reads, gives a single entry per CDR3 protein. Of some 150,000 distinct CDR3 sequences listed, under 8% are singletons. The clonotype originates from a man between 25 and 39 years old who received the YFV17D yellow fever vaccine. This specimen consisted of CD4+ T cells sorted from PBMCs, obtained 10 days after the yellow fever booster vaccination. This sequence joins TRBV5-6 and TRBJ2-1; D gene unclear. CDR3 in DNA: TGTGCCAGCATTGCTTATTGGCGCTCCTACAATGAGCAGTTCTTC. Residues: CASIAYWRSYNEQFF.